The clone carrying this T cell receptor (beta chain) has a single count. Antigen: not known. The CDR3 does not end in the conserved phenylalanine or tryptophan, so this is likely a read error. Deletions cut 5 bases from V and 3 bases from J, with 5 bases between. Looked up from germline, CDR1 is MGHDK and CDR2 is SYGVNS. The CDR3 is 11 residues long. These data originate in a study of blood T cells in healthy people across ages. Study-wide points: Versus aged donors, long-lived donors had higher diversity and more naive CD4+ cells.

A second PCR of 7 to 11 cycles used a sample-barcoded 5' primer and a J-beta primer mix. From the 5' RACE reads, TCRdb called clonotypes with MiXCR, one entry per CDR3 protein. Of roughly 500,000 distinct CDR3 sequences in the sample, 25% to 30% were seen once. The receptor comes from a woman aged 65 to 85 in good health. V usage is TRBV25-1 and J usage is TRBJ2-7; D is unresolved. Sequenced: blood. CDR3 amino acids: CASSKFYEQYS. CDR3 sequence (DNA): TGTGCCAGCAGTAAGTTCTACGAGCAGTACTCC.